The 30 T cell receptor beta chains below all came from one sample that was sequenced in a study of Ad26.COV2.S vaccination and SARS-CoV-2 variants. The method was immunoSEQ multiplex PCR; TCRdb's version includes in-frame clones alone and lacks a portion of them. Seen here are about 320,000 clones, around 81% observed once, and the top ten hold around 2%. Specified treatment: around 19 received Ad26.COV2.S at low or high dose, single or two shots; several received placebo; per-sample allocation not given. Repertoires come from day 63 after the first vaccine or placebo injection. The sequences come from peripheral blood, collected in a trial of Ad26.COV2.S vaccine versus placebo. Receptors originate from a person aged 18-65 years who received the Ad26.COV2.S COVID-19 vaccine or a placebo.

The chain combines TRBV5-1 with TRBJ2-3; 10 bases line up with TRBD2. CDR1 SGHRS and CDR2 YFSETQ come from the germline V gene. This CDR3 is built from 14 residues. J was trimmed by 7 bases and V by 4 bases; bases with no gene match: 6. CDR3 in DNA: TGCGCCAGCAGCGAAGGGACTAGCGAGTATACGCAGTATTTT. Residues: CASSEGTSEYTQYF.

The chain links TRBV9 to TRBJ2-5, with D possibly being TRBD2 (5 bases). Germline V lookup: CDR1 SGDLS, CDR2 YYNGEE. CDR3 length equals 15 residues. V was cut by 0 bases and J by 6 bases, with 15 bases left in between. The DNA for the CDR3 is TGTGCCAGCAGCGTAGGGGGAGCTCTGTTAAAGACCCAGTACTTC. This encodes CASSVGGALLKTQYF. The whole variable domain, remainder taken from reference TRBV9 and TRBJ2-5, is DSGVTQTPKHLITATGQRVTLRCSPRSGDLSVYWYQQSLDQGLQFLIQYYNGEERAKGNILERFSAQQFPDLHSELNLSSLELGDSALYFCASSVGGALLKTQYFGPGTRLLVL.

This clone was seen just once. This chain joins TRBV28 and TRBJ1-5; D uncertain. The V end was cut by 3 bases, the J end by 7 bases, with 13 bases between. Germline assignment: CDR1 MDHEN and CDR2 SYDVKM. The length of the CDR3 is 14 residues. CDR3 in amino acids: CASSFDTEGQPQHF. CDR3 nucleotides: TGTGCCAGCAGTTTTGATACGGAAGGACAGCCCCAGCATTTT.

This clone is a singleton in its sample. The chain has TRBV4-2 and TRBJ2-5, with 9 bases identical to TRBD2. Germline loops: CDR1 LGHNA, CDR2 YNFKEQ. V was clipped by 1 base and J by 5 bases; unmatched bases: 11. The CDR3 is 17 residues long. CDR3 region: CASSQGIAGGVRETQYF. DNA for the CDR3: TGTGCCAGCAGCCAAGGCATCGCGGGGGGGGTCCGGGAGACCCAGTACTTC.

The rearrangement links TRBV11-2 to TRBJ2-1, with 8 bases aligning to TRBD1. The germline V gene encodes CDR1 SGHAT and CDR2 FQNNGV. The CDR3 consists of 14 residues. V lost 1 base, J lost 6 bases, and 2 bases stayed unmatched. In DNA, the CDR3 is TGTGCCAGCAGCTTAGGGACAGGGAGCAATGAGCAGTTCTTC. Residues: CASSLGTGSNEQFF. Combining the CDR3 with reference TRBV11-2 and TRBJ2-1 gives the whole variable domain EAGVAQSPRYKIIEKRQSVAFWCNPISGHATLYWYQQILGQGPKLLIQFQNNGVVDDSQLPKDRFSAERLKGVDSTLKIQPAKLEDSAVYLCASSLGTGSNEQFFGPGTRLTVL.

Worth noting for this clone: This same CDR3 is encoded by further DNA sequences in the sample. This chain uses TRBV7-9 with TRBJ2-7, with 10 bases lining up with TRBD1. Germline V gene data show CDR1 as SEHNR and CDR2 as FQNEAQ (reference sequence). CDR3 length: 14 amino acids. Trimming removed 5 bases from V and 0 bases from J; junction bases left unmatched: 1. The CDR3 bases are TGTGCCAGCAGCAGGACAGGGGGCTCCTACGAGCAGTACTTC. It translates to CASSRTGGSYEQYF.

The genes are TRBV29-1 and TRBJ2-7, with D possibly being TRBD2 (6 bases). CDR3 size: 12 residues. CDR1 and CDR2 (germline): SQVTM, ANQGSEA. The V end was cut by 7 bases, the J end by 4 bases, with 14 bases between. In DNA form, the CDR3 reads TGCAGCGGCCGGACGGGAGAGTACGAGCAGTACTTC. It encodes CSGRTGEYEQYF.

The rearrangement uses TRBV15 and TRBJ1-4, with a weak D call TRBD1 (5 bases). Germline assignment: CDR1 LNHNV and CDR2 YYDKDF (reference sequence). The CDR3 spans 15 residues. Deletions cut 1 base from V and 6 bases from J, with 12 bases between. The CDR3 DNA is TGTGCCACCAGCAGAGGGGACGGACAATATGAAAAACTGTTTTTT. Protein sequence: CATSRGDGQYEKLFF.

This clone has a count of ten or more. The chain combines TRBV3-1 (or the pseudogene TRBV3-2) with TRBJ2-7; perhaps TRBD1 as D (6 bases). The V end lost 1 base, the J end lost 2 bases, and 18 bases lay between the germline ends. Germline values: CDR1 LGHDT, CDR2 YNNKEL (reference sequence). The CDR3 is 17 residues long. The CDR3: CASSQASFTGLPYEQYF. In DNA form, the CDR3 reads TGTGCCAGCAGCCAAGCCTCCTTCACAGGGTTGCCCTACGAGCAGTACTTC.

This CDR3 is CASSRTAGNTIYF. The CDR3 bases are TGTGCCAGCTCCCGGACGGCGGGAAACACCATATATTTT. The chain carries TRBV6-6 and TRBJ1-3, with D unclear. The CDR3 is 13 amino acids. CDR1 is MNHNY, CDR2 SVGAGI, per germline (reference sequence). Deletions cut 8 bases from V and 4 bases from J, with 12 bases between.

The J gene is TRBJ2-7, the V gene TRBV27, with 8 nucleotides matching TRBD2. Per germline, CDR1 MNHEY and CDR2 SMNVEV (reference sequence). Trimming removed 8 bases from V and 2 bases from J; junction bases left unmatched: 5. The CDR3 loop spans 13 amino acids. CDR3: CASGSGGPYEQYF. CDR3 nucleotide sequence: TGTGCCAGCGGCAGCGGGGGCCCCTACGAGCAGTACTTC.

The chain uses TRBV6-5 and TRBJ2-7, with D perhaps given as TRBD1 or TRBD2 (6 bases each). V dropped 5 bases and J dropped 5 bases, with 16 bases sitting between them. The CDR3 loop spans 14 amino acids. CDR1 MNHEY and CDR2 SVGAGI come from the germline V gene. The CDR3 spells CASSPTGGRDEQYF. In nucleotides, the CDR3 is TGTGCCAGCAGTCCCACCGGGGGCCGGGACGAGCAGTACTTC.

In this sample, this clone turned up many times. In DNA form, the CDR3 reads TGTGCCAGCAGCTTTTCGGGACAAAATAATTCACCCCTCCACTTT. Protein sequence: CASSFSGQNNSPLHF. The chain joins TRBV7-2 to TRBJ1-6; D is perhaps TRBD1 (6 bases). The germline CDR1 and CDR2 sequences are SGHTA and FQGNSA. With 3 bases removed from V and 5 bases from J, the gap between germline ends came to 11 bases. This CDR3 has 15 amino acids.

J is TRBJ2-5 and V is TRBV7-3, with D maybe TRBD1 (6 bases). This CDR3 contains 14 residues. Germline CDR1 SGHTA, CDR2 FQGTGA. Trimming removed 3 bases from V and 3 bases from J, with 11 bases in between. This CDR3 reads CASSFRDTKETQYF. CDR3 DNA: TGTGCCAGCAGCTTCCGGGACACAAAAGAGACCCAGTACTTC. The entire variable domain, with the rest obtained from reference TRBV7-3 and TRBJ2-5, is as follows: GAGVSQTPSNKVTEKGKYVELRCDPISGHTALYWYRQSLGQGPEFLIYFQGTGAADDSGLPNDRFFAVRPEGSVSTLKIQRTERGDSAVYLCASSFRDTKETQYFGPGTRLLVL.

The V gene is TRBV9, the J gene TRBJ1-3; no clear D. This CDR3 comprises 14 residues. Trimming pared 3 bases from V and 4 bases from J, leaving 11 bases between. The germline gives CDR1 SGDLS, CDR2 YYNGEE. The CDR3 loop is CASSERRQGNTIYF. For the CDR3, the DNA is TGTGCCAGCAGCGAAAGGCGGCAGGGAAACACCATATATTTT.

The chain links TRBV7-9 to TRBJ2-2, with 11 bases aligning to TRBD1. This CDR3 comprises 18 residues. V shed 5 bases and J 6 bases; nucleotides not matched to a gene: 14. The germline V gene encodes CDR1 SEHNR and CDR2 FQNEAQ (reference sequence). The CDR3 region has the DNA TGTGCCAGCAGCCCACGGCCCCGGGACAGGGGGTTGGCCGGGGAGCTGTTTTTT. Protein sequence: CASSPRPRDRGLAGELFF.

The chain carries TRBV19 and TRBJ2-3; D gene ambiguous. Trimming took off 5 bases at V and 4 bases at J, with 13 bases between the two ends. The CDR3 runs 14 residues. Germline V lookup: CDR1 LNHDA, CDR2 SQIVND (reference sequence). CDR3 amino acids: CASSENHYPDTQYF. The CDR3 bases are TGTGCCAGTAGTGAGAACCATTACCCAGATACGCAGTATTTT. Full variable domain (missing parts from reference TRBV19 and TRBJ2-3): DGGITQSPKYLFRKEGQNVTLSCEQNLNHDAMYWYRQDPGQGLRLIYYSQIVNDFQKGDIAEGYSVSREKKESFPLTVTSAQKNPTAFYLCASSENHYPDTQYFGPGTRLTVL.

The chain combines TRBV28 with TRBJ1-6, with a possible D match to TRBD1 (6 bases). Germline assignment: CDR1 MDHEN and CDR2 SYDVKM. The V end lost 1 base, the J end lost 6 bases, and 19 bases lay between the germline ends. The CDR3 is made up of 18 amino acids. The CDR3 reads CASSLSGVGGVLNSPLHF. The CDR3 DNA is TGTGCCAGCAGTTTATCTGGGGTGGGGGGCGTCCTTAATTCACCCCTCCACTTT.

This rearrangement joins TRBV27 to TRBJ1-2; D is perhaps TRBD1 (6 bases). The CDR3 consists of 15 residues. CDR1 MNHEY and CDR2 SMNVEV come from the germline V gene (reference sequence). V was shortened by 3 bases and J by 1 base, with 12 bases between the two germline ends. CDR3 coding DNA: TGTGCCAGCAGTTTGAGGGGGAACTTTAACTATGGCTACACCTTC. It codes for CASSLRGNFNYGYTF.

This chain uses TRBV18 with TRBJ1-6; 7 bases line up with TRBD1. The CDR3 runs to 17 residues. Per germline, CDR1 KGHSH and CDR2 LQKENI. Unmatched junction bases numbered 7, after V lost 2 bases and J lost 3 bases. The CDR3 sequence is CASSPKTGTDYNSPLHF. CDR3 DNA sequence: TGTGCCAGCTCACCAAAGACGGGGACAGACTATAATTCACCCCTCCACTTT.

This rearrangement joins TRBV2 to TRBJ2-7, with D hard to call. Germline V gene sequence: CDR1 SNHLY, CDR2 FYNNEI. The CDR3 totals 17 residues. V lost 1 base and J lost 2, with 18 bases in between. The CDR3 nucleotides are TGTGCCAGCAGTGAAGGCCGCGCCGGTGGGCAGACCTACGAGCAGTACTTC. Protein sequence: CASSEGRAGGQTYEQYF.

The chain combines TRBV5-1 with TRBJ2-7, with TRBD2 matching over 7 bases. CDR1 and CDR2 (germline): SGHRS, YFSETQ. V lost 4 bases and J lost 2; bases outside the gene matches: 6. The CDR3 length is 14 residues. This CDR3 reads CASSREGRTYEQYF. In DNA form, the CDR3 reads TGCGCCAGCAGCAGGGAGGGCAGGACCTACGAGCAGTACTTC.

This chain connects TRBV27 to TRBJ1-4; tentative D call: TRBD1 (5 bases). This CDR3 has 13 residues. Germline V lookup: CDR1 MNHEY, CDR2 SMNVEV (reference sequence). V gave up 10 bases and J gave up 7 bases, with 16 bases separating them. CDR3 in DNA: TGTGCCACCTCGGTCAGGGTCGGTGAAAAACTGTTTTTT. Amino acids: CATSVRVGEKLFF.

The rearrangement uses TRBV7-6 and TRBJ2-2; 8 nucleotides align to TRBD2. After removal of 1 base from V and 0 bases from J, the junction contained 7 bases not matched to a gene. The CDR3 sequence is 18 residues long. The germline V gene has CDR1 SGHVS and CDR2 FNYEAQ. The CDR3 sequence: CASSLVPIAGPNTGELFF. CDR3 bases: TGTGCCAGCAGCTTAGTACCGATAGCGGGGCCGAACACCGGGGAGCTGTTTTTT.

A remark on this clone: The sample holds other DNA sequences that translate to the same CDR3. The chain combines TRBV18 with TRBJ2-5; D is unclear. The CDR3 contains 11 residues. Per germline, CDR1 KGHSH and CDR2 LQKENI. The V end was cut by 2 bases, the J end by 5 bases, with 3 bases between. The CDR3 here is CASSPEETQYF. CDR3 nucleotide sequence: TGTGCCAGCTCACCAGAGGAGACCCAGTACTTC.

This rearrangement joins TRBV6-5 to TRBJ2-7; D gene ambiguous. From germline, CDR1 is MNHEY and CDR2 SVGAGI. V lost 6 bases and J lost 1, with 10 bases in between. The CDR3 has 13 amino acids. This chain's CDR3 is CASRLMGSYEQYF. The DNA for the CDR3 is TGTGCCAGCAGACTTATGGGGTCCTACGAGCAGTACTTC.

The rearrangement uses TRBV10-3 and TRBJ1-2; 10 nucleotides agree with TRBD1. CDR1 ENHRY and CDR2 SYGVKD come from the germline V gene. This CDR3 has 17 amino acids. The V gene end was trimmed by 6 bases and the J gene end by 2 bases; junction bases not matched to a gene: 12. The CDR3 spells CAIRLTLGQGRNYGYTF. The CDR3 coding sequence is TGTGCCATCAGGCTGACCCTGGGACAGGGGCGGAACTATGGCTACACCTTC.

The chain carries TRBV7-6 and TRBJ2-3; TRBD2 aligns across 7 bases. Germline-derived CDR1 and CDR2 are SGHVS and FNYEAQ. The CDR3 is made up of 18 amino acids. Trimming removed 5 bases from V and 0 bases from J; junction bases left unmatched: 14. This chain's CDR3 is CASSPLPLAHPSTDTQYF. DNA of the CDR3: TGTGCCAGCAGCCCCCTCCCACTAGCGCATCCTAGCACAGATACGCAGTATTTT.

This chain connects TRBV5-4 to TRBJ2-1, with a weak D call TRBD2 (6 bases). The CDR3 loop spans 14 amino acids. The V gene's germline CDR1 is SGHNT and CDR2 YYREEE (reference sequence). V was cut by 3 bases and J by 7 bases, with 14 bases left in between. As DNA, the CDR3 is TGTGCCAGCAGCTCCCGAGGAGGGGCGAATGAGCAGTTCTTC. This gives the protein CASSSRGGANEQFF.

V is TRBV10-2 and J is TRBJ1-5; perhaps TRBD1 as D (5 bases). Looked up from germline, CDR1 is WSHSY and CDR2 is SAAADI. The germline V and J ends were trimmed by 2 bases and 3 bases, with 11 bases remaining between them. The CDR3 extends over 15 amino acids. CDR3 amino acids: CASSEVGGINQPQHF. The CDR3, as DNA: TGCGCCAGCAGTGAGGTGGGGGGAATCAATCAGCCCCAGCATTTT.